One sample yielded the 9 T cell receptor beta chains listed below, sequenced in a study of cytomegalovirus exposure and HLA in healthy donors. The PCR used 60 Vbeta and 13 Jbeta primers. The method was immunoSEQ multiplex PCR; TCRdb's version includes in-frame clones alone and lacks a portion of them. The repertoire includes roughly 150,000 clones, about 81% of them detected once, and around 1.9% sits in the top ten. Sequenced input: PBMCs. These receptors came from a woman aged 18-29 years in good health and CMV-seronegative.

This chain connects TRBV18 to TRBJ2-1, with 9 bases that match TRBD1. J was trimmed by 9 bases and V by 1 base; bases with no gene match: 4. The CDR3 sequence is 14 residues long. Per the germline V gene, CDR1 is KGHSH and CDR2 is LQKENI. CDR3 protein: CASSPRTGVSEQFF. The DNA for the CDR3 is TGTGCCAGCTCACCACGGACAGGGGTTAGTGAGCAGTTCTTC.

This chain links TRBV6-5 with TRBJ2-5; D gene ambiguous. The end of the DNA aligns better with TRBJ2-7, so the J call may be wrong. The CDR3 consists of 13 residues. CDR1 and CDR2 (germline): MNHEY, SVGAGI. CDR3 loop: CASSKPTDYEQYF. DNA for the CDR3: TGTGCCAGCAGTAAGCCGACCGACTACGAGCAGTACTTC.

This clone appeared once. The V call is TRBV9, the J call TRBJ1-1; D perhaps matches TRBD1 (5 bases). The CDR3 runs 14 residues. The V gene lost 2 bases and the J gene lost 0 bases, with 8 bases spanning the gap. The germline V gene has CDR1 SGDLS and CDR2 YYNGEE. The CDR3 DNA is TGTGCCAGCAGCGTGGGGGGGGTGAACACTGAAGCTTTCTTT. This sequence encodes CASSVGGVNTEAFF.

This chain uses TRBV6-5 with TRBJ1-1, with D possibly matching TRBD1 (5 bases). This CDR3 spans 13 amino acids. V lost 6 bases, J lost 4 bases, and 12 bases lay in between. Germline assignment: CDR1 MNHEY and CDR2 SVGAGI. CDR3 coding DNA: TGTGCCAGCAGGTTAGGCGGGGCCACTGAAGCTTTCTTT. This gives the protein CASRLGGATEAFF.

The rearrangement links TRBV28 to TRBJ1-1; a possible D gene is TRBD1 (6 bases). Trimming stripped 3 bases from V and 12 bases from J, with 14 bases between. The germline V gene has CDR1 MDHEN and CDR2 SYDVKM. This CDR3 spans 12 amino acids. DNA for the CDR3: TGTGCCAGCAGTTTTCCCACGCAGGGGTCTTTCTTT. Residues: CASSFPTQGSFF.

This clone showed up just a few times. The chain employs TRBV7-9 and TRBJ1-1; D is uncertain. Between the trimmed V and J ends, which lost 8 bases and 3 bases, there was a span of 10 bases. The CDR3 has 12 amino acids. Germline CDR1 SEHNR, CDR2 FQNEAQ (reference sequence). The CDR3 loop is CASGGLDTEAFF. CDR3 bases: TGTGCCAGCGGTGGCCTAGACACTGAAGCTTTCTTT. The full variable domain, its missing parts supplied by reference TRBV7-9 and TRBJ1-1, is DTGVSQNPRHKITKRGQNVTFRCDPISEHNRLYWYRQTLGQGPEFLTYFQNEAQLEKSRLLSDRFSAERPKGSFSTLEIQRTEQGDSAMYLCASGGLDTEAFFGQGTRLTVV.

V is TRBV7-9 and J is TRBJ2-1, with a weak D call TRBD2 (6 bases). The CDR3 is 15 residues long. Per the germline V gene, CDR1 is SEHNR and CDR2 is FQNEAQ (reference sequence). V lost 1 base and J 0 bases, leaving 7 bases between the germline ends. CDR3 loop: CASSLGGGSYNEQFF. CDR3 DNA sequence: TGTGCCAGCAGCTTAGGGGGAGGCTCCTACAATGAGCAGTTCTTC.

The V gene is TRBV5-5, the J gene TRBJ1-5; TRBD1 might be the D (5 bases). V lost 0 bases to trimming and J lost 1 base, with 5 bases between them. The CDR3 is made up of 14 amino acids. Germline loops: CDR1 SGHKS, CDR2 YYEKEE (reference sequence). The CDR3 here is CASSLGQSNQPQHF. CDR3 bases: TGTGCCAGCAGCTTGGGACAGAGCAATCAGCCCCAGCATTTT.

This clone turned up a few times. The chain is built from TRBV11-2 and TRBJ1-2; 7 bases line up with TRBD1. The germline gives CDR1 SGHAT, CDR2 FQNNGV. The trim removed 4 bases at V and 8 bases at J, leaving 13 bases unmatched. The CDR3 is 15 amino acids. The CDR3 here is CASSSLQGGYQGYTF. CDR3 in DNA: TGTGCCAGCAGCTCTCTCCAAGGGGGCTACCAAGGCTACACCTTC. Full variable domain (outside the CDR3, taken from reference TRBV11-2 and TRBJ1-2): EAGVAQSPRYKIIEKRQSVAFWCNPISGHATLYWYQQILGQGPKLLIQFQNNGVVDDSQLPKDRFSAERLKGVDSTLKIQPAKLEDSAVYLCASSSLQGGYQGYTFGSGTRLTVV.